The T cell receptor beta chain described here comes from a study of blood T cell repertoires in COVID-19. For the study at large: COVID-19 samples, acute and convalescent, were from the United States, Italy and Spain. The analysed material was cDNA or gDNA that came from T cells, B-cell-depleted T cells, or PBMCs.

The V gene lost 3 bases and the J gene lost 4 bases, with 6 bases spanning the gap. Germline lookup yields CDR1 SEHNR and CDR2 FQNEAQ (reference sequence). The CDR3 spans 12 residues. This clone turned up a few times. Methods used by the authors: Estimated nucleated cell counts came from reference gene primer amplification. The repertoire was sequenced with immunoSEQ multiplex PCR; TCRdb's copy has only in-frame clones and lacks some. V and J calls and clone size are copied from that table; D and trimming were computed from the DNA. The sample holds about 150,000 clones, 80% seen once. The chain is built from TRBV7-9 and TRBJ1-2, with D possibly matching TRBD1 (6 bases). The receptor comes from a man in his sixties with acute or convalescent COVID-19. Sequenced: peripheral blood. CDR3 in DNA: TGTGCCAGCAGCTTGGACAGCTATGGCTACACCTTC. The encoded protein is CASSLDSYGYTF.